The following is a T cell receptor beta chain sequence with its context. This sample was included in a study of shared clonotypes between healthy human individuals. The assay was immunoSEQ multiplex PCR, and TCRdb's table has in-frame clones only and misses some. The sample lists under 2.5 million clones, around 90% seen once, with around 0.4% in the top ten. V lost 7 bases and J 1 base, leaving 17 bases between the germline ends. The V gene's germline CDR1 is SGHTA and CDR2 FQGNSA. This CDR3 comprises 15 residues. The clonotype was recovered from a man between 18 and 35 years old in good health. Some clones in this sample may be carry-over from other donors' samples. The specimen sequenced was naive CD4+ T cells from PBMCs. This sample's subset: CD45RA+ positively selected. The rearrangement joins TRBV7-2 to TRBJ2-7; no clear D. CDR3: CASNKNRWQSYEQYF. CDR3 bases: TGTGCCAGCAACAAGAATAGGTGGCAATCCTACGAGCAGTACTTC.